Each of the 21 T cell receptor beta chains below was sequenced from the same sample in a study of blood T cell repertoires in COVID-19. TCRdb's table, derived via immunoSEQ multiplex PCR, lists solely in-frame clones and lacks some. The sample yields 200,000 to 250,000 clones, roughly 91% seen once. Sequenced: PBMCs or T cells enriched from blood (not recorded which). All receptors derive from a man aged 30 to 45 in a cohort exposed to, infected with or recovered from COVID-19 (not recorded which).

The chain has TRBV6-2 or TRBV6-3 and TRBJ2-7; 9 bases fit TRBD1. This CDR3 contains 15 residues. Germline V gene lookup returns CDR1 MNHEY and CDR2 SVGEGT. After removal of 2 bases from V and 1 base from J, the junction contained 3 bases not matched to a gene. The CDR3 sequence is CASSYRDRASYEQYF. CDR3 in DNA: TGTGCCAGCAGTTACCGGGACAGGGCGTCCTACGAGCAGTACTTC.

The chain couples TRBV28 to TRBJ1-2; D might be TRBD1 (5 bases). CDR3 length: 12 amino acids. V was shortened by 6 bases and J by 2 bases, with 7 bases between the two germline ends. Germline values: CDR1 MDHEN, CDR2 SYDVKM. CDR3 sequence reads: CASRGGNYGYTF. CDR3 sequence (DNA): TGTGCCAGCAGGGGGGGGAACTATGGCTACACCTTC.

At least ten counts were recorded for this clone. The chain has TRBV6-5 and TRBJ2-3, with TRBD2 matching over 10 bases. J lost 11 bases, V lost 8 bases, and 13 bases had no gene match. CDR1 MNHEY and CDR2 SVGAGI come from the germline V gene. The CDR3 spans 14 residues. DNA of the CDR3: TGTGCCAGCCGGAGTGACCAGCGGGAGGGTAAGCAGTATTTT. This encodes CASRSDQREGKQYF.

The J gene is TRBJ2-2, the V gene TRBV5-1; D is perhaps TRBD2 (5 bases). This CDR3 comprises 15 residues. Deletions cut 5 bases from V and 6 bases from J, with 17 bases between. Germline V lookup: CDR1 SGHRS, CDR2 YFSETQ. The CDR3 spells CASSLVGASPGELFF. The CDR3 DNA is TGCGCCAGCAGTCTGGTGGGAGCCTCGCCCGGGGAGCTGTTTTTT.

This clone was recorded only once. The chain recombines TRBV4-1 with TRBJ1-2, with TRBD1 identical over 9 bases. CDR1 MGHRA and CDR2 YSYEKL come from the germline V gene. The CDR3 totals 18 residues. Germline trimming cut 2 bases from V and 4 bases from J; bases unmatched to any gene: 14. The DNA for the CDR3 is TGCGCCAGCAGCCAATACTGGGACAGGGAGGAAAGAGGCTATGGCTACACCTTC. Translation: CASSQYWDREERGYGYTF.

The chain combines TRBV18 with TRBJ2-5; TRBD2 matches at 11 bases. This CDR3 region has 15 residues. Germline V gene sequence: CDR1 KGHSH, CDR2 LQKENI. V gave up 3 bases and J gave up 1 base; unmatched junction bases: 1. This CDR3 is CASSPTSGIQETQYF. The CDR3 bases are TGTGCCAGCTCACCGACTAGCGGGATCCAAGAGACCCAGTACTTC.

The chain employs TRBV6-1 and TRBJ2-7; TRBD2 matches at 7 bases. V was pared by 3 bases and J by 5 bases, with 7 bases of the junction left unmatched. CDR3 length: 14 residues. Germline V gene data show CDR1 as MNHNS and CDR2 as SASEGT. This CDR3 reads CASSEWRENDEQYF. The DNA of the CDR3 is TGTGCCAGCAGTGAGTGGCGGGAGAACGACGAGCAGTACTTC.

This clone was counted a single time. J is TRBJ1-5 and V is TRBV7-8, with D tentatively TRBD1 (5 bases). The CDR3 sequence is 16 residues long. Trimming took off 0 bases at V and 3 bases at J, with 12 bases between the two ends. From germline, CDR1 is SGHVS and CDR2 FQNEAQ. CDR3 loop: CASSLAPTGLNQPQHF. As DNA, the CDR3 is TGTGCCAGCAGCTTAGCACCTACAGGCCTCAATCAGCCCCAGCATTTT.

The chain is built from TRBV6-2 or TRBV6-3 and TRBJ1-3; TRBD1 agrees at 10 bases. V was clipped by 0 bases and J by 1 base; unmatched bases: 6. The CDR3 spans 18 residues. The V gene's germline CDR1 is MNHEY and CDR2 SVGEGT. The CDR3 spells CASSYSTGQGTSGNTIYF. CDR3 nucleotides: TGTGCCAGCAGTTACTCGACGGGACAGGGGACTTCTGGAAACACCATATATTTT.

This chain uses TRBV7-9 with TRBJ2-2; D possibly corresponds to TRBD2 (5 bases). The V gene lost 6 bases and the J gene lost 6 bases, with 14 bases spanning the gap. The CDR3 is made up of 14 amino acids. The germline gives CDR1 SEHNR, CDR2 FQNEAQ (reference sequence). CDR3 region: CASSHTGSAGELFF. The CDR3 DNA is TGTGCCAGCAGTCATACGGGTAGCGCCGGGGAGCTGTTTTTT. The full variable domain, completed using reference TRBV7-9 and TRBJ2-2, is DTGVSQNPRHKITKRGQNVTFRCDPISEHNRLYWYRQTLGQGPEFLTYFQNEAQLEKSRLLSDRFSAERPKGSFSTLEIQRTEQGDSAMYLCASSHTGSAGELFFGEGSRLTVL.

This clone showed up just once. The chain has TRBV7-9 and TRBJ1-2, with 12 bases matching TRBD1. CDR3 length equals 15 residues. J gave up 3 bases and V 5 bases, and 4 bases lay outside the gene matches. In germline, CDR1 is SEHNR, CDR2 FQNEAQ (reference sequence). The CDR3 spells CASSPGTGGDYGYTF. The CDR3 nucleotides read TGTGCCAGCAGCCCTGGGACAGGGGGCGACTATGGCTACACCTTC.

The CDR3 region is CASSYSGTYNEQFF. For the CDR3, the DNA is TGTGCCAGCAGTTACAGCGGGACTTACAATGAGCAGTTCTTC. The chain recombines TRBV6-5 with TRBJ2-1, with 7 bases that match TRBD2. V shed 2 bases, J shed 4 bases, and the junction held 2 bases outside the gene matches. Germline V CDR1 and CDR2: MNHEY, SVGAGI. There are 14 residues in the CDR3.

CDR3 nucleotides: TGTGCCAGCAACTTCATCACGGGATTTCTGGGGAACACTGAAGCTTTCTTT. It specifies CASNFITGFLGNTEAFF. This sequence joins TRBV5-4 and TRBJ1-1; no firm D call. Germline V gene lookup returns CDR1 SGHNT and CDR2 YYREEE (reference sequence). V was trimmed by 6 bases and J by 1 base, leaving 22 bases between them. The CDR3 covers 17 residues.

This clone appeared once. V usage is TRBV12-3 or TRBV12-4 and J usage is TRBJ1-2; no clear D gene. V was cut by 4 bases and J by 8 bases, with 11 bases left in between. The CDR3 totals 12 residues. CDR3 sequence: CASSSWAPGYTF. As DNA, the CDR3 is TGTGCCAGCAGTTCTTGGGCACCGGGCTACACCTTC.

This chain links TRBV19 with TRBJ2-4, with D hard to call. The V end was cut by 2 bases, the J end by 0 bases, with 14 bases between. Germline CDR1 LNHDA, CDR2 SQIVND (reference sequence). CDR3 length: 17 amino acids. The CDR3 spells CASSISSDPIAKNIQYF. The CDR3, as DNA: TGTGCCAGTAGTATATCAAGCGACCCAATAGCCAAAAACATTCAGTACTTC.

DNA for the CDR3: TGTGCCACCAGCAGGGGACAGGGGAGGTATGAGACTGAAGCTTTCTTT. Translating gives CATSRGQGRYETEAFF. The rearrangement joins TRBV15 to TRBJ1-1, with TRBD1 matching 10 bases. V lost 3 bases, J lost 5 bases, and 9 bases stayed unmatched. This CDR3 spans 16 amino acids. Per germline, CDR1 LNHNV and CDR2 YYDKDF (reference sequence).

J is TRBJ1-1 and V is TRBV11-3; 9 positions agree with TRBD1. The CDR3 contains 13 residues. Germline CDR1 reads SGHNT; CDR2 reads YENEEA. V gave up 5 bases and J gave up 6 bases; unmatched junction bases: 4. Here the CDR3 reads CASSPGTGPEAFF. The CDR3 nucleotides are TGTGCCAGCAGCCCTGGGACAGGGCCTGAAGCTTTCTTT.

The chain has TRBV6-5 and TRBJ2-2; possible D gene TRBD2, 6 bases. This CDR3 has 14 amino acids. The germline V gene encodes CDR1 MNHEY and CDR2 SVGAGI. V shed 7 bases and J shed 2 bases, with 11 bases lying between them. The CDR3 is CASIVGTNTGELFF. In DNA, the CDR3 is TGTGCCAGCATAGTGGGGACTAACACCGGGGAGCTGTTTTTT.

V is TRBV5-1 and J is TRBJ1-1, with a weak D call TRBD1 (6 bases). The germline CDR1 and CDR2 sequences are SGHRS and YFSETQ. V lost 4 bases and J lost 1, with 20 bases in between. This CDR3 comprises 17 residues. The CDR3 region is CASSTDGYREGNTEAFF. The CDR3 DNA reads as TGCGCCAGCAGCACCGATGGCTACAGGGAGGGGAACACTGAAGCTTTCTTT.

V usage is TRBV5-4 and J usage is TRBJ2-2; no firm D call. The CDR3 has 13 amino acids. Trimming pared 1 base from V and 6 bases from J, leaving 7 bases between. From germline, CDR1 is SGHNT and CDR2 YYREEE (reference sequence). The CDR3 loop is CASSLTVSGELFF. The CDR3, as DNA: TGTGCCAGCAGCTTGACAGTCTCCGGGGAGCTGTTTTTT.

J is TRBJ2-3 and V is TRBV6-5; 7 bases map to TRBD2. Germline CDR1 and CDR2: MNHEY and SVGAGI. The length of the CDR3 is 14 residues. The junction had 0 bases not matched to a gene; V was cut back by 2 bases and J by 1 base. In nucleotides, the CDR3 is TGTGCCAGCAGTTACCTAGCGGGCACAGATACGCAGTATTTT. Protein sequence: CASSYLAGTDTQYF.